The 22 T cell receptor beta chains below all came from one sample that was sequenced in a study of OX40 agonist ivuxolimab in advanced cancers. Assay used: immunoSEQ multiplex PCR; TCRdb lists only in-frame clones, some missing. The table includes roughly 30,000 clones, around 87% detected once. The source material was CD4+ or CD8+ T cells sorted from blood, sampled in a trial of the OX40 agonist ivuxolimab. The receptors originated from an adult with an advanced solid tumor such as melanoma, head and neck, liver or kidney cancer.

V usage is TRBV7-9 and J usage is TRBJ1-6, with 7 nucleotides matching TRBD1. The germline V gene has CDR1 SEHNR and CDR2 FQNEAQ (reference sequence). This CDR3 is built from 17 residues. V shed 5 bases and J 4 bases; nucleotides not matched to a gene: 11. This chain's CDR3 is CASSTWTGRFYNSPLHF. For the CDR3, the DNA is TGTGCCAGCAGCACATGGACAGGCCGGTTTTATAATTCACCCCTCCACTTT.

The chain employs TRBV11-2 and TRBJ2-7; weak D call: TRBD1 (6 bases). The CDR3 covers 14 residues. The germline V and J ends were trimmed by 9 bases and 0 bases, with 15 bases remaining between them. The germline CDR1 and CDR2 sequences are SGHAT and FQNNGV. The CDR3 region has the DNA TGTGCCAGTAGACTAACAGGGTTCTCCTACGAGCAGTACTTC. Translating it yields CASRLTGFSYEQYF.

The rearrangement uses TRBV13 and TRBJ2-3; 8 bases agree with TRBD1. J was trimmed by 0 bases and V by 5 bases; bases with no gene match: 4. The CDR3 has 15 amino acids. Per the germline V gene, CDR1 is PRHDT and CDR2 is FYEKMQ (reference sequence). The chain's CDR3 is CASSPRDRSTDTQYF. CDR3 in DNA: TGTGCCAGCAGCCCACGGGACAGGAGCACAGATACGCAGTATTTT.

The rearrangement links TRBV6-5 to TRBJ2-6; no definite D call. The V and J ends lost 7 bases and 8 bases respectively, with 15 bases between them. Germline values: CDR1 MNHEY, CDR2 SVGAGI. The CDR3 consists of 14 residues. The DNA for the CDR3 is TGTGCCAGCACCAAATCCAACGACCCCAACGTCCTGACTTTC. This encodes CASTKSNDPNVLTF.

DNA for the CDR3: TGTGCCAGCAGCAAGGGATCCTACTCTGGGGCCAACGTCCTGACTTTC. Protein product: CASSKGSYSGANVLTF. This rearrangement joins TRBV21-1 to TRBJ2-6. TRBV21-1 is classified as a pseudogene. The CDR3 totals 16 residues.

The chain is built from TRBV7-6 and TRBJ2-3, with 7 bases identical to TRBD2. CDR3 length: 13 amino acids. V lost 6 bases, J lost 1 base, and 1 base stayed unmatched. The germline CDR1 and CDR2 sequences are SGHVS and FNYEAQ. As DNA, the CDR3 is TGTGCCAGCAGTCGGGGGGGCACAGATACGCAGTATTTT. This sequence encodes CASSRGGTDTQYF.

The rearrangement links TRBV2 to TRBJ2-4; tentatively, D is TRBD1 or TRBD2 (5 bases each). The germline gives CDR1 SNHLY, CDR2 FYNNEI. This CDR3 is 9 amino acids long. Between the trimmed V and J ends, which lost 8 bases and 13 bases, there was a span of 9 bases. CDR3 residues: CASRDGQYF. CDR3 DNA: TGTGCCAGCCGGGACGGACAGTACTTC.

This chain joins TRBV6-6 and TRBJ2-7; D is perhaps TRBD1 (6 bases). Germline CDR1 MNHNY, CDR2 SVGAGI (reference sequence). The CDR3 totals 13 residues. Trimming removed 8 bases at V and 0 bases at J, with 11 bases between. DNA of the CDR3: TGTGCCAGCGGGTGGGACACCTCCTACGAGCAGTACTTC. This translates into CASGWDTSYEQYF.

This chain uses TRBV7-9 with TRBJ2-7; no firm D call. Germline CDR1 SEHNR, CDR2 FQNEAQ (reference sequence). This CDR3 has 13 residues. V gave up 0 bases and J gave up 4 bases, with 7 bases separating them. The CDR3 protein is CASSLAVAYEQYF. CDR3 nucleotide sequence: TGTGCCAGCAGCTTAGCGGTGGCGTACGAGCAGTACTTC.

Here the CDR3 reads CASSQDGRGGSNEQFF. CDR3 coding DNA: TGTGCCAGCAGCCAAGACGGGCGGGGGGGCTCCAATGAGCAGTTCTTC. The chain recombines TRBV4-2 with TRBJ2-1; 9 positions agree with TRBD2. The junction had 6 bases not matched to a gene; V was cut back by 0 bases and J by 6 bases. The CDR3 sequence is 16 residues long. CDR1 and CDR2 from the germline V gene are LGHNA and YNFKEQ.

V gene TRBV7-9 combines with J gene TRBJ2-2; TRBD1 is a possible D gene (6 bases). Germline V gene data show CDR1 as SEHNR and CDR2 as FQNEAQ (reference sequence). The V and J ends lost 6 bases and 2 bases respectively, with 10 bases between them. This CDR3 contains 14 residues. For the CDR3, the DNA is TGTGCCAGCAGTCGACAGGAAAACACCGGGGAGCTGTTTTTT. It specifies CASSRQENTGELFF.

This clone has only one observation. This chain connects TRBV19 to TRBJ1-2; TRBD1 matches 10 bases. Germline loops: CDR1 LNHDA, CDR2 SQIVND (reference sequence). V was clipped by 5 bases and J by 8 bases; unmatched bases: 5. CDR3 length: 13 amino acids. Here the CDR3 DNA reads TGTGCCAGTAGTCCGGGACAGGGGTTCGGCTACACCTTC. The encoded protein is CASSPGQGFGYTF. The full variable domain, in which reference TRBV19 and TRBJ1-2 provide the parts outside the CDR3, is DGGITQSPKYLFRKEGQNVTLSCEQNLNHDAMYWYRQDPGQGLRLIYYSQIVNDFQKGDIAEGYSVSREKKESFPLTVTSAQKNPTAFYLCASSPGQGFGYTFGSGTRLTVV.

The J gene is TRBJ1-1, the V gene TRBV4-1, with D possibly matching TRBD1 (5 bases). CDR3 size: 15 residues. Deletions cut 1 base from V and 0 bases from J, with 9 bases between. Germline CDR1 reads MGHRA; CDR2 reads YSYEKL. The CDR3 is CASSQGWGLNTEAFF. The CDR3 region has the DNA TGCGCCAGCAGCCAAGGGTGGGGACTGAACACTGAAGCTTTCTTT.

The chain recombines TRBV13 with TRBJ2-7, with D uncertain. Per germline, CDR1 PRHDT and CDR2 FYEKMQ (reference sequence). The CDR3 length is 14 residues. Trimming removed 4 bases from V and 7 bases from J, with 17 bases in between. In DNA form, the CDR3 reads TGTGCCAGCAGCTACTGGCCCCCGAAAGGGGAGCAGTACTTC. Its translation: CASSYWPPKGEQYF.

The chain couples TRBV27 to TRBJ2-7; TRBD2 matches 9 bases. This CDR3 spans 16 amino acids. The trim removed 5 bases at V and 2 bases at J, leaving 10 bases unmatched. CDR1 and CDR2 (germline): MNHEY, SMNVEV (reference sequence). Here the CDR3 reads CASSPASGRNTYEQYF. For the CDR3, the DNA is TGTGCCAGCAGTCCCGCCAGCGGGAGGAACACCTACGAGCAGTACTTC.

In DNA form, the CDR3 reads TGCGCCAGCAGCCAACTGATACCGGGACAGGGGGTTTCGGGATCACCCCTCCACTTT. This sequence encodes CASSQLIPGQGVSGSPLHF. The rearrangement joins TRBV5-1 to TRBJ1-6; the match to TRBD1 covers 11 bases. Germline V lookup: CDR1 SGHRS, CDR2 YFSETQ. The CDR3 loop spans 19 amino acids. The J segment lost 10 bases and the V segment lost 4 bases, leaving 19 bases of the junction unmatched.

The rearrangement links TRBV2 to TRBJ1-2, with D possibly being TRBD1 (6 bases). This CDR3 contains 13 residues. The germline V gene has CDR1 SNHLY and CDR2 FYNNEI. V gave up 3 bases and J gave up 5 bases, with 10 bases separating them. The CDR3 reads CASSDWDKYGYTF. CDR3 coding DNA: TGTGCCAGCAGTGACTGGGACAAATATGGCTACACCTTC.

This chain links TRBV13 with TRBJ2-5, with 8 bases lining up with TRBD2. The last part of the DNA fits TRBJ2-7 better; the J call may be wrong. The CDR3 has 15 amino acids. CDR1 is PRHDT, CDR2 FYEKMQ, per germline (reference sequence). The CDR3: CASSPGGNGAYEQYF. The CDR3 nucleotides are TGTGCCAGCAGCCCGGGGGGGAATGGGGCCTACGAGCAGTACTTC.

The J gene is TRBJ2-3, the V gene TRBV7-9; D is perhaps TRBD1 (6 bases). The V and J ends lost 0 bases and 2 bases respectively, with 21 bases between them. The CDR3 is 19 amino acids. CDR1 and CDR2 from the germline V gene are SEHNR and FQNEAQ (reference sequence). In DNA form, the CDR3 reads TGTGCCAGCAGCTTAGCGTTGTTGAGGGGGTTGGAATACACAGATACGCAGTATTTT. Its translation: CASSLALLRGLEYTDTQYF.

The J gene is TRBJ2-7, the V gene TRBV2; perhaps TRBD1 as D (5 bases). Germline CDR1 and CDR2: SNHLY and FYNNEI. V shed 6 bases and J shed 7 bases, with 19 bases lying between them. The CDR3 is made up of 14 amino acids. The CDR3: CASSSIGVSWEQYF. The CDR3 DNA reads as TGTGCCAGCAGCTCAATAGGGGTCTCGTGGGAGCAGTACTTC.

V and J are TRBV7-9 and TRBJ2-1; the match to TRBD2 covers 8 bases. The germline CDR1 and CDR2 sequences are SEHNR and FQNEAQ (reference sequence). Unmatched junction bases numbered 7, after V lost 0 bases and J lost 6 bases. The CDR3 is made up of 16 amino acids. The CDR3 is CASSLAIPSGPNEQFF. The CDR3 bases are TGTGCCAGCAGCTTAGCGATTCCTAGCGGGCCCAATGAGCAGTTCTTC.

V is TRBV6-5 and J is TRBJ1-2; 7 nucleotides line up with TRBD1. There are 13 residues in the CDR3. CDR1 and CDR2 (germline): MNHEY, SVGAGI. V shed 6 bases, J shed 3 bases, and the junction held 4 bases outside the gene matches. The CDR3 nucleotides are TGTGCCAGCAGGGGACAGTCAGACTATGGCTACACCTTC. Residues: CASRGQSDYGYTF.